These 11 T cell receptor beta chains originate from one sample sequenced in a study of CXCR3-negative and CXCR3-positive naive CD8 T cells. Regarding the study as a whole: CXCR3-expressing naive cells carried TRB CDR3s more hydrophobic than those of CXCR3-negative naive cells.

TRB cDNA was prepared as libraries by UMI-labeled 5' RACE. TCRdb re-called the 5' RACE reads and catalogs CDR3 proteins one per entry, DNA excluded. Its table records roughly 120,000 distinct CDR3 sequences. What these receptors recognize is not known. The sequencing input was naive CXCR3+ CD8+ T cells from blood. Noted subset: CD45RO-CCR7+CD27+CD95- naive CD8+ T cells expressing CXCR3 (TNR3+). These receptors came from a human donor in good health. Some clones in this sample may be carry-over from other donors' samples.

The chain combines TRBV7-6 with TRBJ2-1; the D gene TCRdb calls, TRBD1, cannot be checked with no DNA. CDR3 length equals 15 residues. The V gene's germline CDR1 is SGHVS and CDR2 FNYEAQ. The CDR3 sequence: CASSLGTVGGDELFF.

This chain uses TRBV7-6 with TRBJ2-1; TCRdb indicates TRBD2, and absent DNA this call remains unverified. CDR1 and CDR2 (germline): SGHVS, FNYEAQ. The CDR3 is made up of 14 amino acids. The CDR3 sequence: CASSLRLAGDEQFF.

J is TRBJ2-7 and V is TRBV2; TCRdb's D call of TRBD2 is untestable without DNA. Germline V gene lookup returns CDR1 SNHLY and CDR2 FYNNEI. This CDR3 spans 13 amino acids. The CDR3 reads CASSEIGRNEQYF. Filled out from reference TRBV2 and TRBJ2-7, the complete variable domain reads EPEVTQTPSHQVTQMGQEVILRCVPISNHLYFYWYRQILGQKVEFLVSFYNNEISEKSEIFDDQFSVERPDGSNFTLKIRSTKLEDSAMYFCASSEIGRNEQYFGPGTRLTVT.

The chain uses TRBV4-1 and TRBJ1-6; TCRdb's assignment of TRBD1 cannot be checked, as there is no DNA. The germline V gene encodes CDR1 MGHRA and CDR2 YSYEKL. This CDR3 region has 15 residues. This CDR3 reads CASSPGQGRNSPLHF.

The genes are TRBV3-1 and TRBJ2-5; the TCRdb call, TRBD1, lacks DNA for checking. This CDR3 has 15 amino acids. Germline V lookup: CDR1 LGHDT, CDR2 YNNKEL (reference sequence). The CDR3 loop is CASSQGGGQQETQYF.

The genes are TRBV14 and TRBJ2-7. The CDR3 is made up of 12 amino acids. Germline V lookup: CDR1 SGHDN, CDR2 FVKESK. CDR3 amino acids: CASSQELYEQCF.

The chain joins TRBV5-1 to TRBJ2-7. The length of the CDR3 is 14 residues. Germline values: CDR1 SGHRS, CDR2 YFSETQ. The CDR3 sequence: CASSFYGSTYEQYF.

The V call is TRBV21-1, the J call TRBJ2-4; TCRdb names TRBD2, which stays unverified in the absence of DNA. TRBV21-1 is termed a pseudogene. The CDR3 has 18 residues. The CDR3 loop reads CATPKAGAPHVAKNIQYF.

The gene calls are TRBV6-2 or TRBV6-3 and TRBJ2-2. Germline lookup yields CDR1 MNHEY and CDR2 SVGEGT. The CDR3 length is 14 residues. The CDR3: CASSYFGQTGELFF.

CDR3 sequence reads: CATSVGTGAFYEQYF. V usage is TRBV24-1 and J usage is TRBJ2-7; the TCRdb call, TRBD1, lacks DNA for checking. CDR3 length: 15 residues. The germline gives CDR1 KGHDR, CDR2 SFDVKD.

The gene calls are TRBV14 and TRBJ2-7; no DNA is available, so the TRBD2 call from TCRdb remains unchecked. Germline V lookup: CDR1 SGHDN, CDR2 FVKESK. This CDR3 has 14 residues. The CDR3 reads CASSPDTEDYEQYF.